These 9 T cell receptor beta chains were sequenced from one sample in a study of cytomegalovirus exposure and HLA in healthy donors. Both 60 Vbeta primers and 13 Jbeta primers went into the PCR. This table comes from immunoSEQ multiplex PCR, and its TCRdb copy is limited to in-frame clones, with some not included. This sample has some 95,000 clones; roughly 80% occur once, and the top ten carry roughly 6.6%. The sample was PBMCs. These receptors were taken from a man aged 45-65 years in good health and CMV-seropositive.

There are a few counts of this clone. The chain recombines TRBV5-6 with TRBJ2-2; 7 positions agree with TRBD2. CDR3 length: 15 residues. Looked up from germline, CDR1 is SGHDT and CDR2 is YYEEEE. The J segment lost 5 bases and the V segment lost 5 bases, leaving 9 bases of the junction unmatched. CDR3 bases: TGTGCCAGCAGTCTTGATCCCGGGGGGACCGGGGAGCTGTTTTTT. This encodes CASSLDPGGTGELFF.

The rearrangement joins TRBV4-3 to TRBJ1-1; D gene ambiguous. Trimming removed 4 bases at V and 0 bases at J, with 9 bases between. The CDR3 extends over 14 amino acids. Germline V lookup: CDR1 LGHNA, CDR2 YSLEER. This CDR3 reads CASSRGRMNTEAFF. For the CDR3, the DNA is TGCGCCAGCAGCCGAGGGAGGATGAACACTGAAGCTTTCTTT.

The J gene is TRBJ1-4, the V gene TRBV30; 8 bases are shared with TRBD1. This CDR3 contains 13 residues. Germline CDR1 GTSNPN, CDR2 SVGIG (reference sequence). Trimming removed 2 bases from V and 8 bases from J; junction bases left unmatched: 4. The CDR3 loop reads CAWSRQGSEKLFF. Written as DNA, the CDR3 is TGTGCCTGGAGTCGACAGGGGTCGGAAAAACTGTTTTTT.

The chain is built from TRBV5-5 and TRBJ2-7; 7 bases fit TRBD1. The germline CDR1 and CDR2 sequences are SGHKS and YYEKEE (reference sequence). The CDR3 has 15 amino acids. V gave up 4 bases and J gave up 6 bases; unmatched junction bases: 13. CDR3 nucleotide sequence: TGTGCCAGCAGCGCCTATACAGGGGCCCTCGGCGAGCAGTACTTC. Translation: CASSAYTGALGEQYF.

J is TRBJ1-1 and V is TRBV4-2; D remains ambiguous. This CDR3 has 18 amino acids. V lost 3 bases to trimming and J lost 0 bases, with 20 bases between them. Germline CDR1 LGHNA, CDR2 YNFKEQ. Here the CDR3 reads CASSQVSIRASLNTEAFF. In nucleotides, the CDR3 is TGTGCCAGCAGCCAGGTTTCAATCCGAGCCTCCTTGAACACTGAAGCTTTCTTT.

The chain couples TRBV12-5 to TRBJ2-7, with D possibly TRBD2 on 7 matching bases. CDR1 LGHNT and CDR2 FRNRAP come from the germline V gene. This CDR3 has 15 amino acids. Trimming removed 0 bases from V and 7 bases from J, with 16 bases in between. The CDR3 reads CASGLVGGGHREQYF. CDR3 in DNA: TGTGCTAGTGGTTTGGTAGGCGGGGGACATAGGGAGCAGTACTTC.

V and J are TRBV7-2 and TRBJ2-1; the D gene is possibly TRBD2 (6 bases). The V and J ends lost 4 bases and 6 bases respectively, with 10 bases between them. Germline V lookup: CDR1 SGHTA, CDR2 FQGNSA. This CDR3 is built from 13 residues. CDR3 bases: TGTGCCAGCAGCTGGGACTTTTCCAATGAGCAGTTCTTC. Protein sequence: CASSWDFSNEQFF.

V is TRBV7-2 and J is TRBJ2-7; TRBD2 matches 7 bases. Germline CDR1 reads SGHTA; CDR2 reads FQGNSA. The V segment lost 4 bases and the J segment 5 bases; nucleotides outside the gene matches: 2. This CDR3 region has 12 residues. CDR3 bases: TGTGCCAGCAGCTACCGGGGGGACGAGCAGTACTTC. Amino acids: CASSYRGDEQYF.

The chain links TRBV9 to TRBJ2-1, with D unresolved. The germline CDR1 and CDR2 sequences are SGDLS and YYNGEE. This CDR3 is built from 16 residues. V was pared by 0 bases and J by 1 base, with 11 bases between. The CDR3, as DNA: TGTGCCAGCAGCGTAGCCAGGCTGAATTCCTACAATGAGCAGTTCTTC. Translated: CASSVARLNSYNEQFF.